A single sample gave rise to the 16 T cell receptor beta chains below, sequenced in a study of cytomegalovirus exposure and HLA in healthy donors (dated by TCRdb to the late 2010s). The method was the immunoSEQ multiplex PCR assay. A mixture of 60 forward primers for TCR Vbeta segments and 13 reverse primers for TCR Jbeta segments was used in the multiplex PCR. This is the immuneACCESS table as TCRdb keeps it, with only in-frame sequences that have V and J called. A part of the clones is gone; compared with another copy, unresolved V genes explain less than half, and the rest is unexplained. Present in this sample are more than 250,000 clones, about 90% of which were seen just once. Roughly 2.1% of the sample lies in the top ten. Material for sequencing was PBMCs. The receptors originated from a woman aged 18-30 years in good health and CMV-seronegative.

The CDR3 nucleotides are TGTGCCAGCAGCACCGTACTAGCGGGCCTGGGGATCAATGAGCAGTTCTTC. Encoded protein: CASSTVLAGLGINEQFF. The chain links TRBV5-6 to TRBJ2-1; TRBD2 aligns across 9 bases. Losses at the gene ends were 4 bases for V and 6 bases for J; bases not matched to a gene: 14. The CDR3 has 17 amino acids. CDR1 is SGHDT, CDR2 YYEEEE, per germline.

J is TRBJ2-3 and V is TRBV9; 8 nucleotides align to TRBD2. V shed 7 bases and J 2 bases; nucleotides not matched to a gene: 12. The CDR3 is 16 residues long. CDR1 is SGDLS and CDR2 is YYNGEE in the germline V gene. The CDR3 is CASCALSGEATDTQYF. The CDR3 DNA sequence: TGTGCCAGCTGCGCCCTTAGCGGGGAGGCCACAGATACGCAGTATTTT.

The rearrangement links TRBV5-6 to TRBJ1-2, with D possibly matching TRBD1 (6 bases). Germline loops: CDR1 SGHDT, CDR2 YYEEEE. The V end lost 1 base, the J end lost 5 bases, and 12 bases lay between the germline ends. The CDR3 covers 14 residues. CDR3 sequence: CASSLHRVWYGYTF. The CDR3 bases are TGTGCCAGCAGCTTGCACAGGGTATGGTATGGCTACACCTTC.

The rearrangement uses TRBV19 and TRBJ2-1, with 14 nucleotides matching TRBD2. This CDR3 has 17 residues. CDR1 is LNHDA and CDR2 is SQIVND in the germline V gene (reference sequence). The V segment lost 7 bases and the J segment 4 bases; nucleotides outside the gene matches: 9. The CDR3 DNA reads as TGTGCCAGTACCGTATTCAGGACTAGCGGGGGGTACAATGAGCAGTTCTTC. It specifies CASTVFRTSGGYNEQFF.

This sequence joins TRBV7-2 and TRBJ2-7; D might be TRBD1 (6 bases). Germline V CDR1 and CDR2: SGHTA, FQGNSA. CDR3 length equals 14 residues. Trimming took 5 bases from V and 4 from J, leaving 15 bases between them. The CDR3 reads CASSKRDIVYEQYF. As DNA, the CDR3 is TGTGCCAGCAGCAAACGGGACATCGTTTACGAGCAGTACTTC.

The chain recombines TRBV12-5 with TRBJ1-1; D is unresolved. Trimming pared 1 base from V and 0 bases from J, leaving 9 bases between. Germline values: CDR1 LGHNT, CDR2 FRNRAP. The CDR3 sequence is 15 residues long. CDR3 sequence: CASGLDPVLNTEAFF. The CDR3 coding sequence is TGTGCTAGTGGTTTGGACCCAGTATTGAACACTGAAGCTTTCTTT.

This chain joins TRBV2 and TRBJ2-7; TRBD2 agrees at 10 bases. The CDR3 contains 15 residues. J was trimmed by 4 bases and V by 6 bases; bases with no gene match: 9. The germline CDR1 and CDR2 sequences are SNHLY and FYNNEI. The CDR3 reads CASRTGTSANYEQYF. The CDR3, as DNA: TGTGCCAGCAGGACCGGGACTAGCGCCAATTACGAGCAGTACTTC.

V and J are TRBV12-1 and TRBJ2-3; TRBD2 is taken as the D call from the table, unchecked against the DNA. TRBV12-1 is a recognized pseudogene. The length of the CDR3 is 18 residues. This CDR3 is CASSFKESGNPSTDTQYF. CDR3 DNA sequence: TGTGCCAGCAGCTTTAAGGAGAGCGGCAACCCTAGCACAGATACGCAGTATTTT.

The J gene is TRBJ1-5, the V gene TRBV27, with D maybe TRBD1 (6 bases). Germline V CDR1 and CDR2: MNHEY, SMNVEV (reference sequence). Trimming pared 6 bases from V and 2 bases from J, leaving 8 bases between. The CDR3 consists of 13 residues. CDR3: CASRGGRNQPQHF. The CDR3 DNA reads as TGTGCCAGCAGGGGGGGGCGCAATCAGCCCCAGCATTTT.

The rearrangement joins TRBV2 to TRBJ1-2, with D perhaps matching TRBD1 (6 bases). CDR1 and CDR2 (germline): SNHLY, FYNNEI. V was shortened by 1 base and J by 4 bases, with 10 bases between the two germline ends. This CDR3 region has 14 residues. In DNA, the CDR3 is TGTGCCAGCAGTGAAGGACAGGCGACCTATGGCTACACCTTC. This codes for CASSEGQATYGYTF.

The rearrangement links TRBV7-3 to TRBJ2-2; no clear D. The CDR3 consists of 14 residues. Germline V gene lookup returns CDR1 SGHTA and CDR2 FQGTGA. Trimming left V 5 bases short and J 6 bases short, with 13 bases between. The DNA of the CDR3 is TGTGCCAGCAGCCCCTTAGAGCGCCCCGGGGAGCTGTTTTTT. Amino acid sequence: CASSPLERPGELFF.

The chain has TRBV9 and TRBJ2-2; TRBD1 agrees at 7 bases. Unmatched junction bases numbered 17, after V lost 3 bases and J lost 3 bases. There are 19 residues in the CDR3. Germline CDR1 reads SGDLS; CDR2 reads YYNGEE. CDR3 nucleotides: TGTGCCAGCAGCGAGAGGGGAGACCGACAGGGACGAGACACCGGGGAGCTGTTTTTT. It translates to CASSERGDRQGRDTGELFF.

The rearrangement links TRBV9 to TRBJ2-7, with D possibly TRBD1 on 7 matching bases. Germline-derived CDR1 and CDR2 are SGDLS and YYNGEE. Trimming stripped 3 bases from V and 4 bases from J, with 14 bases between. The CDR3 covers 14 residues. The CDR3 here is CASSAGGRGYEQYF. The CDR3 DNA reads as TGTGCCAGCAGCGCAGGGGGGCGCGGATACGAGCAGTACTTC.

This clone was seen only once. V is TRBV2 and J is TRBJ2-3, with no clear D. This CDR3 comprises 14 residues. Germline CDR1 and CDR2: SNHLY and FYNNEI. Trimming took 7 bases from V and 0 from J, leaving 11 bases between them. The CDR3 region is CASTPVSSTDTQYF. CDR3 DNA sequence: TGTGCCAGCACTCCCGTTTCCAGCACAGATACGCAGTATTTT.

The rearrangement joins TRBV28 to TRBJ1-4; D gene ambiguous. The CDR3 extends over 16 amino acids. From germline, CDR1 is MDHEN and CDR2 SYDVKM. V lost 5 bases and J 6 bases, leaving 19 bases between the germline ends. The CDR3 reads CASSLTREPIDEKLFF. The CDR3 nucleotides read TGTGCCAGCAGTCTGACACGCGAACCCATCGATGAAAAACTGTTTTTT.

The chain carries TRBV19 and TRBJ2-7, with 7 bases identical to TRBD1. Germline V gene data show CDR1 as LNHDA and CDR2 as SQIVND (reference sequence). This CDR3 has 14 amino acids. Unmatched junction bases numbered 14, after V lost 7 bases and J lost 8 bases. The CDR3 bases are TGTGCCAGTACCCAGATAGGGGGCGCCGGTCAGCAGTACTTC. It encodes CASTQIGGAGQQYF.